One sample yielded the 5 T cell receptor beta chains listed below, sequenced in a study of T cell responses to AZD1222 COVID-19 vaccine. The method was immunoSEQ multiplex PCR; TCRdb's version includes in-frame clones alone and lacks a portion of them. This table holds 150,000 to 180,000 clones, 88% found once. The sequencing here drew on peripheral blood, taken on day 0 of AZD1222 vaccination. These receptors were taken from an adult in good health.

This clone has just one count. The chain couples TRBV27 to TRBJ2-1; D uncertain. V was shortened by 3 bases and J by 4 bases, with 7 bases between the two germline ends. Germline CDR1 MNHEY, CDR2 SMNVEV (reference sequence). CDR3 length equals 13 residues. CDR3 nucleotides: TGTGCCAGCAGTTTGGGATCTTACAATGAGCAGTTCTTC. It codes for CASSLGSYNEQFF.

This chain links TRBV5-4 with TRBJ2-3, with TRBD2 matching 7 bases. J lost 1 base, V lost 5 bases, and 10 bases had no gene match. The CDR3 sequence is 16 residues long. Germline V gives CDR1 SGHNT, CDR2 YYREEE (reference sequence). CDR3 sequence reads: CASRGRERGGTDTQYF. CDR3 nucleotides: TGTGCCAGCAGGGGTCGGGAGCGGGGAGGCACAGATACGCAGTATTTT.

This clone was detected once. The V call is TRBV5-5, the J call TRBJ1-5; D might be TRBD1 (6 bases). Germline values: CDR1 SGHKS, CDR2 YYEKEE (reference sequence). The CDR3 extends over 15 amino acids. V was trimmed by 1 base and J by 5 bases, leaving 13 bases between them. This CDR3 is CASSLNWGRDQPQHF. Here the CDR3 DNA reads TGTGCCAGCAGCTTGAATTGGGGGCGCGATCAGCCCCAGCATTTT.

The chain joins TRBV2 to TRBJ2-5, with no clear D. CDR1 is SNHLY, CDR2 FYNNEI, per germline. This CDR3 spans 11 amino acids. The germline V and J ends were trimmed by 10 bases and 5 bases, with 11 bases remaining between them. The CDR3 loop reads CATSVRETQYF. CDR3 DNA: TGTGCCACTTCGGTCCGGGAGACCCAGTACTTC.

The chain combines TRBV19 with TRBJ2-6; 8 bases map to TRBD1. The CDR3 is 16 amino acids. V lost 4 bases, J lost 2 bases, and 4 bases stayed unmatched. Per the germline V gene, CDR1 is LNHDA and CDR2 is SQIVND (reference sequence). CDR3 bases: TGTGCCAGTAGTACACCACAGGGGGCTGGGGCCAACGTCCTGACTTTC. It codes for CASSTPQGAGANVLTF.